This T cell receptor beta chain came from a study of blood T cell repertoires in COVID-19. As for the study in general: Some COVID-19 samples were acute and others convalescent; all came from the United States, Italy and Spain. PBMCs, B-cell-depleted T cells, or T cells provided the cDNA or gDNA that made up the material.

Sequencing was performed with immunoSEQ multiplex PCR; in TCRdb, only in-frame clones are kept and a portion is missing. The sample includes about 100,000 clones, over 65% seen only once; the top ten take 9.5% to 15%. CDR3 size: 16 residues. From germline, CDR1 is LNHDA and CDR2 SQIVND (reference sequence). Unmatched junction bases numbered 12, after V lost 6 bases and J lost 5 bases. This clonotype was obtained from a human donor in a cohort sampled during active COVID-19. The source material was peripheral blood. The chain combines TRBV19 with TRBJ2-2; TRBD2 matches at 7 bases. The DNA for the CDR3 is TGTGCCAGTAGAAACCCCTGGGGGGGAGGGACCGGGGAGCTGTTTTTT. Translating gives CASRNPWGGGTGELFF.